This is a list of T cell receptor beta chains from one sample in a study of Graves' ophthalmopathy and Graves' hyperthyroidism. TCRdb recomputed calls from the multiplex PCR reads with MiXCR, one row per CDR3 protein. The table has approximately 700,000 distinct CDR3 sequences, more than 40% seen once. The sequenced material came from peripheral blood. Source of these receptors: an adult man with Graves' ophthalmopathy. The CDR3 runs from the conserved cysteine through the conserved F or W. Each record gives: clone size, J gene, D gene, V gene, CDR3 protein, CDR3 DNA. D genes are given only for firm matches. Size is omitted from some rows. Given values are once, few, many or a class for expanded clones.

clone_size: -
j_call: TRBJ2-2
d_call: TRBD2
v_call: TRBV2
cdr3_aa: CASRGGGTLKLFF
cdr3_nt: TGTGCCAGCAGGGGGGGGGGAACACTGAAGCTGTTTTTT

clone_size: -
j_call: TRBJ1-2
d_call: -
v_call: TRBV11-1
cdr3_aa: CASSFSTGSNYGYTF
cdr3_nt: TGTGCCAGCAGCTTCTCAACAGGGTCTAACTATGGCTACACCTTC

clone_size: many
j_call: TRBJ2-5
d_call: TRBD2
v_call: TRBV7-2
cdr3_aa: CASSNLRASGRVETQYF
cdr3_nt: TGTGCCAGCAGCAATCTGAGGGCTAGCGGGAGGGTAGAGACCCAGTACTTC

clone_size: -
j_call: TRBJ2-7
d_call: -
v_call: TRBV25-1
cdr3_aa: CASSQEKAAETYEQYF
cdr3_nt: TGTGCCAGCAGCCAAGAAAAGGCAGCCGAAACCTACGAGCAGTACTTC

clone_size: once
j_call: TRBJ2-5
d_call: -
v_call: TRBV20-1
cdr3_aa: CSASAAAGETQYF
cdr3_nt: TGCAGTGCTAGTGCTGCGGCAGGGGAGACCCAGTACTTC

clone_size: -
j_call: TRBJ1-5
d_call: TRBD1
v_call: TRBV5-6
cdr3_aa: CASSQGRGQGSNQPQHF
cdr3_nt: TGTGCCAGCAGCCAAGGCAGGGGGCAGGGGAGCAATCAGCCCCAGCATTTT

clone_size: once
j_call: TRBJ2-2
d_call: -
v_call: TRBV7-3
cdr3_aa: CASSLNWGTNTGELFF
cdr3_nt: TGTGCCAGCAGCCTTAACTGGGGGACGAACACCGGGGAGCTGTTTTTT

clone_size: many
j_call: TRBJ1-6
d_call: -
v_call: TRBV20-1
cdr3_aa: CSARDPSVGSSYNSPLHF
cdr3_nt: TGCAGTGCTAGAGATCCAAGTGTCGGGAGCTCCTATAATTCACCCCTCCACTTT

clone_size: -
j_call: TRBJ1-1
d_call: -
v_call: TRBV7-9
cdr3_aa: CASSPRLTMNTEAFF
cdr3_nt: TGTGCCAGCAGCCCTAGACTTACGATGAACACTGAAGCTTTCTTT

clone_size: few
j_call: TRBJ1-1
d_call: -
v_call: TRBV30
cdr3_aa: CAWSVGSPGTEAFF
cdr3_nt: TGTGCCTGGAGTGTCGGATCCCCGGGCACTGAAGCTTTCTTT

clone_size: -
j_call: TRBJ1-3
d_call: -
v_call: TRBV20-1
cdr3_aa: CSARYLGNTIYF
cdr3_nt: TGCAGTGCTAGATACCTTGGAAACACCATATATTTT

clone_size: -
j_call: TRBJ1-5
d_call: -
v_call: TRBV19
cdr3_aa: CASSPNGDRNQPQHF
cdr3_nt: TGTGCCAGCTCACCGAATGGGGACCGCAATCAGCCCCAGCATTTT

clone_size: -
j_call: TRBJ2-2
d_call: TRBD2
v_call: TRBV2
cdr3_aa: CASRRTSGGTGELFF
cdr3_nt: TGTGCCAGCAGGCGGACTAGCGGTGGAACCGGGGAGCTGTTTTTT

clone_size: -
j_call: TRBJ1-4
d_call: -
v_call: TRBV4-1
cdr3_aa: CASSLARGPREKLFF
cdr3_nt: TGTGCCAGCAGCCTAGCCAGGGGTCCGCGAGAAAAACTGTTTTTT

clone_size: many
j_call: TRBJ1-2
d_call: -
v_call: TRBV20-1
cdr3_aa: CSASSGYTF
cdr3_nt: TGCAGTGCTAGTTCTGGCTACACCTTC

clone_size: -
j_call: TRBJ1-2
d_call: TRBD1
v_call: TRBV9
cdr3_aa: CASSKDRGHDGYTF
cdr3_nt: TGTGCCAGTAGCAAAGACAGGGGGCACGATGGCTACACCTTC

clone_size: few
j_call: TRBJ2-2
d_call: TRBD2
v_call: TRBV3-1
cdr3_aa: CASRRTSGGAGELFF
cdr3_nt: TGTGCCAGCAGACGTACTAGCGGGGGGGCCGGGGAGCTGTTTTTT

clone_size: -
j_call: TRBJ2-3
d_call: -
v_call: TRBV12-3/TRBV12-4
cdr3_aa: CASSLPASTDTQYF
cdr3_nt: TGTGCCAGCAGTTTACCAGCTAGCACAGATACGCAGTATTTT

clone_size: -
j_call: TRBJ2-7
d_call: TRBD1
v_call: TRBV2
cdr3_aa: CASSERTGIVEQYF
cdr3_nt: TGTGCCAGCAGTGAAAGGACAGGGATAGTGGAGCAGTACTTC

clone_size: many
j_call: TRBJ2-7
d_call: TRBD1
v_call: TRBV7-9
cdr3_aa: CASSAPGTGRSEQYF
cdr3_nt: TGTGCCAGCAGCGCCCCCGGGACAGGTCGCTCCGAGCAGTACTTC

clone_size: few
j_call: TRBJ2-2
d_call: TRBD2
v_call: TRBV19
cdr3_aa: CASSIEASGSSHTGELFF
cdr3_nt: TGTGCCAGTAGTATAGAAGCTAGCGGGAGTTCACACACCGGGGAGCTGTTTTTT

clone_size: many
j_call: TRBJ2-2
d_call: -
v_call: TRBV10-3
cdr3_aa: CAINREDPGELFF
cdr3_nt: TGTGCCATCAATAGAGAGGACCCGGGGGAGCTGTTTTTT

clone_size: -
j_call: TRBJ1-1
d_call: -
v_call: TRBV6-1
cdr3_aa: CASKYRNTEAFF
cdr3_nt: TGTGCCAGCAAGTACCGGAACACTGAAGCTTTCTTT

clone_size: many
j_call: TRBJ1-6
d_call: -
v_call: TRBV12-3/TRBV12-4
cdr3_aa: CASSFDRPYNSPLHF
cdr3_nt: TGTGCCAGCAGTTTCGACAGGCCCTATAATTCACCCCTCCACTTT

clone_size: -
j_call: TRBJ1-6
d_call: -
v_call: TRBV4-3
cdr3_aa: CASSQERGKGPPLHF
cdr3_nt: TGCGCCAGCAGCCAAGAAAGGGGAAAGGGGCCACCCCTCCACTTT

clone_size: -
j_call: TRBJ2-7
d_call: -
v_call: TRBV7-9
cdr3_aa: CASSSLTVPYEQYF
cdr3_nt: TGTGCCAGCAGCTCACTGACAGTTCCCTACGAGCAGTACTTC

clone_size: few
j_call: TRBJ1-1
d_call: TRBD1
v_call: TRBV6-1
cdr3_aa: CASRSGGPNTEAFF
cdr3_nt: TGTGCCAGCAGATCAGGGGGCCCGAACACTGAAGCTTTCTTT

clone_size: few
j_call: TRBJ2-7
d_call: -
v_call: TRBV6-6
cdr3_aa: CASISRTDKGYEQYF
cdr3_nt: TGTGCCAGCATCTCCCGGACAGACAAAGGCTACGAGCAGTACTTC

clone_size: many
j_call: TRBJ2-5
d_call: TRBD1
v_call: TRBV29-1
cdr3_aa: CSVLGQGARETQYF
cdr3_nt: TGCAGCGTTTTGGGACAGGGGGCTAGAGAGACCCAGTACTTC

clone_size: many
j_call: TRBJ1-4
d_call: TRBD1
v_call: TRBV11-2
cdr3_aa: CASSVGGQGSEKLFF
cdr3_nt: TGTGCCAGCAGCGTAGGAGGACAGGGAAGTGAAAAACTGTTTTTT

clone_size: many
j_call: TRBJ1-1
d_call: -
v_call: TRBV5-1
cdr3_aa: CASNLAQNTEAFF
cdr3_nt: TGCGCCAGCAATCTCGCACAGAACACTGAAGCTTTCTTT